The 22 T cell receptor beta chains presented below share a single source sample, sequenced in a study of blood T cell repertoires in COVID-19. Clones were read by immunoSEQ multiplex PCR, and TCRdb kept only the in-frame ones, dropping some. The sample consists of about 300,000 clones, roughly 88% of them appearing once. The sequenced material came from peripheral blood. Every receptor here comes from a woman aged 25 to 39 who had recovered from COVID-19.

The chain carries TRBV27 and TRBJ1-3; D is undetermined. The V end was cut by 5 bases, the J end by 0 bases, with 5 bases between. Germline assignment: CDR1 MNHEY and CDR2 SMNVEV (reference sequence). This CDR3 is 13 amino acids long. CDR3 coding DNA: TGTGCCAGCAGTCTCTACTCTGGAAACACCATATATTTT. This translates into CASSLYSGNTIYF.

The chain employs TRBV12-3 or TRBV12-4 and TRBJ1-5; D may be TRBD1 (5 bases). V gave up 6 bases and J gave up 12 bases, with 18 bases separating them. The CDR3 length is 13 residues. The CDR3 sequence: CASSPVGGWIQHF. CDR3 bases: TGTGCCAGCAGCCCCGTGGGGGGGTGGATCCAGCATTTT.

V is TRBV4-2 and J is TRBJ1-1; no clear D. Trimming pared 4 bases from V and 0 bases from J, leaving 12 bases between. This CDR3 region has 15 residues. CDR1 and CDR2 from the germline V gene are LGHNA and YNFKEQ. CDR3 sequence: CASSREPRMNTEAFF. The CDR3 DNA sequence: TGTGCCAGCAGCCGAGAACCGAGGATGAACACTGAAGCTTTCTTT.

This chain joins TRBV5-6 and TRBJ2-7; the match to TRBD2 covers 13 bases. CDR1 and CDR2 (germline): SGHDT, YYEEEE. J lost 0 bases, V lost 5 bases, and 8 bases had no gene match. The length of the CDR3 is 17 residues. For the CDR3, the DNA is TGTGCCAGCAGAACCGGGACTAGCGGGGCGAGCTCCTACGAGCAGTACTTC. The encoded protein is CASRTGTSGASSYEQYF.

The rearrangement links TRBV27 to TRBJ2-3; 10 bases line up with TRBD1. Germline trimming cut 4 bases from V and 2 bases from J; bases unmatched to any gene: 3. Germline assignment: CDR1 MNHEY and CDR2 SMNVEV (reference sequence). The CDR3 is 15 amino acids. The CDR3 region has the DNA TGTGCCAGCAGTTGGGGACAGGGGATCACAGATACGCAGTATTTT. Amino acids: CASSWGQGITDTQYF.

The chain uses TRBV5-4 and TRBJ1-1; tentatively, D is TRBD1 (5 bases). Per germline, CDR1 SGHNT and CDR2 YYREEE (reference sequence). The CDR3 is 15 residues long. Trimming took off 8 bases at V and 2 bases at J, with 19 bases between the two ends. The CDR3 DNA reads as TGTGCCAGTACCCCCCAGACAGACGCAAACACTGAAGCTTTCTTT. Its protein product is CASTPQTDANTEAFF.

The V gene is TRBV19, the J gene TRBJ2-7; possible D gene TRBD2, 5 bases. Germline V gene lookup returns CDR1 LNHDA and CDR2 SQIVND (reference sequence). Trimming removed 4 bases at V and 5 bases at J, with 12 bases between. This CDR3 spans 13 amino acids. The CDR3 reads CASSRGHGNEQYF. For the CDR3, the DNA is TGTGCCAGTAGTAGAGGGCATGGGAACGAGCAGTACTTC.

The CDR3 DNA sequence: TGTGCCATCAGTGAGTCCGGGGGGGGAGGCACCGGGGAGCTGTTTTTT. It codes for CAISESGGGGTGELFF. The chain employs TRBV10-3 and TRBJ2-2; 8 nucleotides match TRBD2. The J segment lost 4 bases and the V segment lost 0 bases, leaving 4 bases of the junction unmatched. This CDR3 contains 16 residues. CDR1 and CDR2 (germline): ENHRY, SYGVKD.

The chain joins TRBV3-1 (or the pseudogene TRBV3-2) to TRBJ2-3, with 7 bases identical to TRBD2. The CDR3 consists of 15 residues. With V trimmed by 4 bases and J by 2 bases, 6 bases remained unmatched. Germline lookup yields CDR1 LGHDT and CDR2 YNNKEL (reference sequence). The CDR3 here is CASSPRTSVTDTQYF. DNA for the CDR3: TGTGCCAGCAGCCCTCGGACTAGTGTCACAGATACGCAGTATTTT.

The CDR3 here is CASSDYPTGLNTEAFF. The CDR3 region has the DNA TGCGCCAGCAGTGATTATCCAACAGGGCTGAACACTGAAGCTTTCTTT. V is TRBV10-1 and J is TRBJ1-1, with D possibly TRBD1 on 6 matching bases. Germline CDR1 WNHNN, CDR2 SYGVQD (reference sequence). The CDR3 spans 16 residues. V was pared by 3 bases and J by 0 bases, with 14 bases between.

This clone came up once. V gene TRBV28 combines with J gene TRBJ2-1; 8 nucleotides agree with TRBD1. J lost 7 bases, V lost 4 bases, and 9 bases had no gene match. The CDR3 contains 15 residues. Germline lookup yields CDR1 MDHEN and CDR2 SYDVKM. For the CDR3, the DNA is TGTGCCAGCAGTTACTCGGCAGGGGGCGAGAATGAGCAGTTCTTC. It is translated as CASSYSAGGENEQFF.

The CDR3 coding sequence is TGTGCCAGCAGCCCACCTCTGACAGGGGATAACTATGGCTACACCTTC. This gives the protein CASSPPLTGDNYGYTF. The chain is built from TRBV7-9 and TRBJ1-2; 8 bases agree with TRBD1. The CDR3 is 16 amino acids. With 5 bases clipped from V and 1 base from J, the junction kept 9 bases outside the gene matches. CDR1 is SEHNR, CDR2 FQNEAQ, per germline (reference sequence).

This chain uses TRBV6-5 with TRBJ1-4; no definite D call. Trimming removed 5 bases from V and 8 bases from J, with 18 bases in between. Germline assignment: CDR1 MNHEY and CDR2 SVGAGI. CDR3 size: 15 residues. In DNA, the CDR3 is TGTGCCAGCAGTCAAATGTGGGGAGGCGCGGAAAAACTGTTTTTT. This gives the protein CASSQMWGGAEKLFF.

The gene calls are TRBV4-1 and TRBJ2-3; 10 bases are shared with TRBD2. CDR1 is MGHRA, CDR2 YSYEKL, per germline. CDR3 length equals 16 residues. With V trimmed by 1 base and J by 1 base, 2 bases remained unmatched. The CDR3 DNA reads TGCGCCAGCAGCCAAGTAGCGGGGGGCCGCACAGATACGCAGTATTTT. Its translation: CASSQVAGGRTDTQYF.

This clone was counted between two and nine times. J is TRBJ1-5 and V is TRBV2; D remains unclear. V was trimmed by 6 bases and J by 4 bases, leaving 4 bases between them. The CDR3 spans 11 residues. Per the germline V gene, CDR1 is SNHLY and CDR2 is FYNNEI. The CDR3 DNA is TGTGCCAGCAGATCGAATCAGCCCCAGCATTTT. As protein: CASRSNQPQHF.

This clone was observed once. The gene calls are TRBV5-4 and TRBJ2-3; 8 nucleotides match TRBD2. Germline V gene lookup returns CDR1 SGHNT and CDR2 YYREEE (reference sequence). V was clipped by 6 bases and J by 8 bases; unmatched bases: 14. The CDR3 contains 15 residues. The CDR3 region is CASMRSGGNSRTQYF. CDR3 DNA: TGTGCCAGCATGAGGAGCGGGGGAAACTCTCGTACGCAGTATTTT.

V gene TRBV9 combines with J gene TRBJ2-7; weak D call: TRBD1 (5 bases). Trimming removed 3 bases from V and 2 bases from J, with 24 bases in between. Germline V gene sequence: CDR1 SGDLS, CDR2 YYNGEE. CDR3 length: 18 residues. The CDR3 DNA reads TGTGCCAGCAGCGGAGCGTATCTGGGGTTAGGGGTAACCTACGAGCAGTACTTC. Translated, it gives CASSGAYLGLGVTYEQYF.

V and J are TRBV19 and TRBJ1-2, with D maybe TRBD1 (6 bases). Germline loops: CDR1 LNHDA, CDR2 SQIVND (reference sequence). V was cut by 5 bases and J by 8 bases, with 21 bases left in between. This CDR3 comprises 15 residues. In DNA, the CDR3 is TGTGCCAGTAGTGAAGGGGGGGCGCCGAAATACGGCTACACCTTC. This codes for CASSEGGAPKYGYTF.

This chain links TRBV11-3 with TRBJ2-3; 7 bases are shared with TRBD1. V was pared by 5 bases and J by 0 bases, with 5 bases of the junction left unmatched. The CDR3 consists of 15 residues. CDR1 SGHNT and CDR2 YENEEA come from the germline V gene. CDR3 in amino acids: CASSLGQISTDTQYF. CDR3 nucleotides: TGTGCCAGCAGCCTGGGACAGATCAGCACAGATACGCAGTATTTT.

The chain is built from TRBV7-6 and TRBJ2-1, with 10 bases lining up with TRBD2. V shed 5 bases and J 7 bases; nucleotides not matched to a gene: 17. Germline V CDR1 and CDR2: SGHVS, FNYEAQ. There are 18 residues in the CDR3. The CDR3 region is CASSLSPTSGVMRNEQFF. CDR3 in DNA: TGTGCCAGCAGCCTTAGTCCCACTAGCGGGGTTATGAGGAATGAGCAGTTCTTC.

J is TRBJ2-7 and V is TRBV6-2 or TRBV6-3; no reliable D call. Germline CDR1 and CDR2: MNHEY and SVGEGT. V lost 0 bases and J lost 0, with 6 bases in between. The CDR3 contains 14 residues. The CDR3 nucleotides are TGTGCCAGCAGTTACTCGTGGCTCTCCTACGAGCAGTACTTC. As protein: CASSYSWLSYEQYF.

This chain joins TRBV9 and TRBJ2-1; 10 bases are shared with TRBD1. V lost 3 bases, J lost 7 bases, and 10 bases stayed unmatched. The CDR3 loop spans 16 amino acids. Germline values: CDR1 SGDLS, CDR2 YYNGEE. The CDR3, as DNA: TGTGCCAGCAGCGGCCCTCGACAGGGGGCGGGGAATGAGCAGTTCTTC. Protein product: CASSGPRQGAGNEQFF.